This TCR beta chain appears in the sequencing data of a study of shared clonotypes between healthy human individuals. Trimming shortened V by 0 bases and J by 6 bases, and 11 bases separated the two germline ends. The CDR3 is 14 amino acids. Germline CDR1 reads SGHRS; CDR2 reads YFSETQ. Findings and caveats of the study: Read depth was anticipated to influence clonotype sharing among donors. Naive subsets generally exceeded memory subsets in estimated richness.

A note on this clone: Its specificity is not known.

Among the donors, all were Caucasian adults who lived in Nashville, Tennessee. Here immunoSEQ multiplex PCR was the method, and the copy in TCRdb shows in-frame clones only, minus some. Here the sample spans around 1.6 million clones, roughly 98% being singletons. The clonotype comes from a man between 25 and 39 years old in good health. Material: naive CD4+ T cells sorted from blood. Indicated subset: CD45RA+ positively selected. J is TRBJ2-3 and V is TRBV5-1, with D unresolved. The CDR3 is CASSLVASPDTQYF. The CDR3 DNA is TGCGCCAGCAGCTTGGTGGCGTCCCCGGATACGCAGTATTTT.